These T cell receptor beta chains were read from a single sample in a study of identical twins. TCRdb independently ran MiXCR on the 5' RACE reads; one entry per CDR3 protein. The data contain more than 200,000 distinct CDR3 sequences, about 14% of them singletons. The sample consisted of memory (CD45RO+) T cells sorted from blood. The receptor set was obtained from a woman aged 18-30 years in good health. Both conserved end residues are part of each CDR3. Fields, in order: clone size, J gene, D gene, V gene, CDR3 protein, CDR3 DNA. The D gene is left open where the match is weak. Some rows mark clone size as missing; the rest say once, few, many or name a class of expanded clone.

>many|TRBJ1-5|.|TRBV7-9
CASSLSSEPQHF
TGTGCCAGCAGCTTAAGTTCAGAGCCCCAGCATTTT
>many|TRBJ2-5|.|TRBV11-2
CASSLDKFAGSEETQYF
TGTGCCAGCAGCTTAGATAAATTCGCAGGTTCGGAAGAGACCCAGTACTTC
>.|TRBJ2-6|.|TRBV6-1
CASRGRTSSGANVLTF
TGTGCCAGCAGAGGACGGACCAGCTCTGGGGCCAACGTCCTGACTTTC
>few|TRBJ1-6|.|TRBV6-2/TRBV6-3
CASSPGQTNSPLHF
TGTGCCAGCAGCCCCGGACAGACAAATTCACCCCTCCACTTT
>few|TRBJ1-4|TRBD1|TRBV10-1
CASSETGVEKLFF
TGCGCCAGCAGTGAGACAGGGGTCGAAAAACTGTTTTTT
>few|TRBJ2-3|TRBD2|TRBV11-2
CASKSSGRGLADTQYF
TGTGCCAGCAAGTCTAGCGGGAGAGGCTTGGCAGATACGCAGTATTTT
>.|TRBJ2-7|TRBD1|TRBV20-1
CSAYPRDSRLEQYF
TGCAGTGCCTACCCCCGGGACAGCCGGCTGGAGCAGTACTTC
>.|TRBJ1-1|.|TRBV15
CATSRSDRPEAFF
TGTGCCACCAGCAGATCCGACAGGCCCGAAGCTTTCTTT
>.|TRBJ2-1|.|TRBV10-1
CASSAHTSSMAEQFF
TGCGCCAGCAGTGCTCATACCAGCTCGATGGCTGAGCAGTTCTTC
>.|TRBJ2-3|.|TRBV7-6
CASSLAPQETTQYF
TGTGCCAGCAGCTTAGCTCCGCAAGAGACTACGCAGTATTTT
>.|TRBJ2-6|TRBD1|TRBV20-1
CSARSLGQGSSGANVLTF
TGCAGTGCTAGATCGTTGGGACAGGGAAGCTCTGGGGCCAACGTCCTGACTTTC
>.|TRBJ1-6|.|TRBV25-1
CASSERRVSDNSPLHF
TGTGCCAGCAGTGAACGTAGGGTATCGGATAATTCACCCCTCCACTTT
>.|TRBJ2-7|.|TRBV6-1
CASSVAWRFDLRLDF
TGTGCCAGCAGTGTAGCTTGGCGGTTTGACCTACGATTGGACTTC
>.|TRBJ2-7|TRBD1|TRBV18
CASSGYRDSYEQYF
TGTGCCAGCTCTGGCTACCGGGACAGCTACGAGCAGTACTTC
>many|TRBJ2-3|TRBD2|TRBV20-1
CSASPSGLTDTQYF
TGCAGTGCTAGTCCTAGCGGTCTTACAGATACGCAGTATTTT
>many|TRBJ1-6|.|TRBV20-1
CSARESRADSPLHF
TGCAGTGCTAGAGAGTCCAGGGCCGATTCACCCCTCCACTTT
>few|TRBJ2-5|.|TRBV21-1
CASSTDTKDRDRGPETQYF
TGTGCCAGCAGCACAGACACAAAGGACCGGGACAGGGGGCCTGAGACCCAGTACTTC
>few|TRBJ2-5|TRBD2|TRBV12-3/TRBV12-4
CASSLGGGPETQYF
TGTGCCAGCAGTTTAGGCGGGGGGCCAGAGACCCAGTACTTC
>many|TRBJ1-2|.|TRBV5-1
CASSYDGVYGYTF
TGCGCCAGCAGTTACGACGGGGTTTATGGCTACACCTTC
>.|TRBJ1-2|.|TRBV6-1
CASKRSSGASGYTF
TGTGCCAGCAAACGTAGCTCAGGGGCCAGTGGCTACACCTTC
>.|TRBJ1-1|.|TRBV12-3/TRBV12-4
CASRPRGNTEAFF
TGTGCCAGCAGACCCCGGGGGAACACTGAAGCTTTCTTT
>.|TRBJ2-2|.|TRBV7-2
CASSFDTGELFF
TGTGCCAGCAGCTTCGACACCGGGGAGCTGTTTTTT
>.|TRBJ2-7|.|TRBV5-4
CASSSQARAAYEQYF
TGTGCCAGCAGCTCTCAAGCTAGAGCCGCCTACGAGCAGTACTTC
>few|TRBJ1-2|.|TRBV6-2/TRBV6-3
CASSYPPGQTDGYTF
TGTGCCAGCAGTTACCCACCGGGACAAACTGATGGCTACACCTTC
>many|TRBJ2-2|.|TRBV11-2
CASSFQLAPNTGELFF
TGTGCCAGCAGCTTTCAACTAGCACCGAACACCGGGGAGCTGTTTTTT
>.|TRBJ2-1|.|TRBV4-3
CASSQAVLTDNEQFF
TGCGCCAGCAGCCAAGCCGTCCTGACAGACAATGAGCAGTTCTTC
>few|TRBJ1-6|.|TRBV4-3
CASSQDGSRSPLHF
TGCGCCAGCAGCCAAGACGGTTCCAGGTCACCCCTCCACTTT
>many|TRBJ1-1|.|TRBV5-1
CASRTFGGETEAFF
TGCGCCAGCAGAACCTTCGGGGGAGAAACTGAAGCTTTCTTT
>.|TRBJ2-3|.|TRBV5-1
CASSFVTSSHTQYF
TGCGCCAGCAGCTTTGTCACTAGCAGCCATACGCAGTATTTT
>.|TRBJ2-7|.|TRBV5-1
CASSTGDGIYEQYF
TGCGCCAGCAGCACAGGAGACGGTATCTACGAGCAGTACTTC
>.|TRBJ2-1|TRBD2|TRBV9
CASSAGTSGLSYNEQFF
TGTGCCAGCAGCGCCGGGACTAGCGGGTTGTCCTACAATGAGCAGTTCTTC
>few|TRBJ1-1|.|TRBV5-1
CASSLQTRGITEAFF
TGCGCCAGCAGCCTTCAGACAAGGGGAATCACTGAAGCTTTCTTT
>many|TRBJ1-3|.|TRBV20-1
CSARDRGLSGNTIYF
TGCAGTGCTAGAGATCGGGGATTATCTGGAAACACCATATATTTT
>many|TRBJ2-2|.|TRBV3-1
CASSQATGANTGELFF
TGTGCCAGCAGCCAAGCGACAGGAGCGAACACCGGGGAGCTGTTTTTT
>once|TRBJ1-2|TRBD1|TRBV5-3
CAMGVGTGYGYTF
TGTGCCATGGGCGTTGGGACAGGTTATGGCTACACCTTC
>.|TRBJ2-5|.|TRBV10-3
CAMGEAEETQYF
TGTGCCATGGGGGAAGCGGAAGAGACCCAGTACTTC
>once|TRBJ2-3|.|TRBV9
CASSVLVRDTQYF
TGTGCCAGCAGCGTACTAGTGAGAGATACGCAGTATTTT
>few|TRBJ2-5|.|TRBV29-1
CSVDFPGHQETQYF
TGCAGCGTTGACTTTCCGGGGCATCAAGAGACCCAGTACTTC
>.|TRBJ1-2|.|TRBV20-1
CSARDRSRGGYTF
TGCAGTGCTAGAGATCGCTCCAGGGGTGGCTACACCTTC
>.|TRBJ2-1|.|TRBV4-3
CASSQGLGNYNEQFF
TGCGCCAGCAGCCAAGGCCTCGGCAACTACAATGAGCAGTTCTTC
>many|TRBJ2-1|.|TRBV12-3/TRBV12-4
CASSLALRGINEQFF
TGTGCCAGCAGTTTAGCGCTAAGAGGGATCAATGAGCAGTTCTTC
>many|TRBJ2-7|TRBD1|TRBV20-1
CSASGDRESYEQYF
TGCAGTGCTAGTGGGGACAGGGAATCCTACGAGCAGTACTTC
>many|TRBJ2-1|TRBD2|TRBV20-1
CSASGRAKYNEQFF
TGCAGTGCTAGCGGGAGGGCAAAATACAATGAGCAGTTCTTC
>.|TRBJ2-3|.|TRBV19
CASRSIRGTQYF
TGTGCCAGTAGATCTATACGTGGTACGCAGTATTTT
>.|TRBJ2-5|TRBD2|TRBV20-1
CSARTSGAATQYF
TGCAGTGCTAGGACTAGCGGGGCCGCGACCCAGTACTTC
>.|TRBJ1-1|.|TRBV3-1
CASSQTPGGNTEAFF
TGTGCCAGCAGCCAAACTCCAGGAGGGAACACTGAAGCTTTCTTT
>.|TRBJ2-5|TRBD2|TRBV10-2
CASRSGVAGQETQYF
TGCGCCAGCAGATCTGGAGTAGCGGGCCAAGAGACCCAGTACTTC
>.|TRBJ2-5|TRBD1|TRBV20-1
CSAFYGQDGTQYF
TGCAGTGCTTTCTATGGACAGGATGGGACCCAGTACTTC
>many|TRBJ2-1|.|TRBV7-2
CASAPPGANEQFF
TGTGCCAGCGCACCCCCCGGTGCGAATGAGCAGTTCTTC
>few|TRBJ1-2|.|TRBV12-3/TRBV12-4
CASSLVRQGENGYTF
TGTGCCAGCAGTTTAGTTCGGCAGGGAGAAAATGGCTACACCTTC
>few|TRBJ2-1|.|TRBV5-1
CASSLAARGLEQFF
TGCGCCAGCAGCTTGGCCGCCCGGGGGCTCGAGCAGTTCTTC
>.|TRBJ2-2|.|TRBV5-1
CASRDGSTGELFF
TGCGCCAGCAGGGACGGGTCCACCGGGGAGCTGTTTTTT
>few|TRBJ2-1|.|TRBV6-5
CASSYEDTRYNEQFF
TGTGCCAGCAGTTACGAGGACACACGGTACAATGAGCAGTTCTTC
>.|TRBJ2-7|.|TRBV6-5
CASSYSARSSYEQYF
TGTGCCAGCAGTTACTCGGCGAGAAGCTCCTACGAGCAGTACTTC
>.|TRBJ2-5|TRBD2|TRBV7-6
CASSPSSGGRETQYF
TGTGCCAGCAGCCCGAGTAGCGGGGGGAGAGAGACCCAGTACTTC